This is a list of T cell receptor beta chains from one sample in a study of blood T cell repertoires in COVID-19. Only in-frame clones appear in the TCRdb table, and some are missing; sequencing was by immunoSEQ multiplex PCR. The data show about 140,000 clones, 70% to 90% seen once. Sequencing used PBMCs or T cells enriched from blood (not recorded which). These receptors were collected from a woman aged 35 to 49 who had recovered from COVID-19. Each CDR3 is given with its conserved first and last residue. D genes are given only for firm matches. Some rows have no size entry. The others give once, few or many, or a class for an expanded clone.

d_call clone_size j_call v_call cdr3_aa cdr3_nt
- - TRBJ2-1 TRBV5-1 CASSLRAIWYEQFF TGCGCCAGCAGCTTGAGAGCGATTTGGTATGAGCAGTTCTTC
TRBD1 - TRBJ2-7 TRBV4-1 CASSQDGTGDYEQYF TGCGCCAGCAGCCAAGATGGGACAGGGGACTACGAGCAGTACTTC
- few TRBJ1-3 TRBV28 CASSLGLAGNTIYF TGTGCCAGCAGTCTAGGACTGGCTGGAAACACCATATATTTT
- - TRBJ2-1 TRBV6-4 CASSALVSSSYNEQFF TGTGCCAGCAGTGCATTAGTAAGCTCCTCGTACAATGAGCAGTTCTTC
- once TRBJ2-2 TRBV9 CASSEENGGELFF TGTGCCAGCAGCGAGGAGAATGGCGGGGAGCTGTTTTTT
TRBD1 - TRBJ2-7 TRBV30 CAWTLGTESYEQYF TGTGCCTGGACCTTGGGGACAGAGAGCTACGAGCAGTACTTC
- - TRBJ1-3 TRBV18 CASSLDPWSNTIYF TGTGCCAGCTCCCTAGACCCTTGGTCGAACACCATATATTTT
- - TRBJ1-1 TRBV9 CASSPLSAAAEAFF TGTGCCAGCAGCCCTCTATCGGCGGCAGCTGAAGCTTTCTTT
TRBD2 - TRBJ2-3 TRBV18 CASSTGTVTSGDTQYF TGTGCCAGCTCAACCGGGACTGTCACTAGCGGAGATACGCAGTATTTT
- - TRBJ2-7 TRBV5-8 CASNLARYEQYF TGTGCCAGCAACTTAGCTCGCTACGAGCAGTACTTC
- many TRBJ1-1 TRBV5-6 CASSSAGAGNTEAFF TGTGCCAGCAGCTCCGCAGGTGCGGGGAACACTGAAGCTTTCTTT
- - TRBJ2-1 TRBV5-1 CASSFGSPTLTHGNEQFF TGCGCCAGCAGCTTTGGGAGTCCCACACTCACACACGGCAATGAGCAGTTCTTC
- - TRBJ2-5 TRBV6-2/TRBV6-3 CASSYGGETQYF TGTGCCAGCAGTTACGGGGGGGAGACCCAGTACTTC
TRBD1 - TRBJ2-7 TRBV5-8 CASSLWPGQGSYEQYF TGTGCCAGCAGCTTATGGCCGGGACAGGGCTCCTACGAGCAGTACTTC
TRBD1 - TRBJ1-1 TRBV5-6 CASSLVGQGEAFF TGTGCCAGCAGCTTGGTGGGACAGGGTGAAGCTTTCTTT
TRBD2 - TRBJ2-2 TRBV9 CASSVSTGGRTGELFF TGTGCCAGCAGCGTGAGCACGGGGGGGCGTACCGGGGAGCTGTTTTTT
- - TRBJ2-7 TRBV6-4 CATNPCGKSSYEQYF TGTGCCACCAACCCGTGCGGGAAGAGCTCCTACGAGCAGTACTTC
- - TRBJ2-2 TRBV11-3 CASSSGQPGELFF TGTGCCAGCAGCTCCGGACAGCCGGGGGAGCTGTTTTTT
- - TRBJ1-4 TRBV24-1 CATSDRLGGGSNEKLFF TGTGCCACCAGTGACCGACTGGGGGGGGGATCTAATGAAAAACTGTTTTTT
- - TRBJ2-1 TRBV7-8 CASSPPGLPNNEQFF TGTGCCAGCAGCCCGCCGGGACTCCCCAACAATGAGCAGTTCTTC
- - TRBJ2-2 TRBV19 CASHTGGAGGTGELFF TGTGCCAGTCACACAGGGGGCGCGGGGGGCACCGGGGAGCTGTTTTTT
- - TRBJ1-1 TRBV28 CASSFRGMNTEAFF TGTGCCAGCAGTTTTCGGGGGATGAACACTGAAGCTTTCTTT
TRBD1 - TRBJ1-4 TRBV3-1/TRBV3-2 CASSQGQASGTVNEKLFF TGTGCCAGCAGCCAAGGTCAAGCTAGCGGGACAGTTAATGAAAAACTGTTTTTT
TRBD1 - TRBJ2-7 TRBV19 CASRGRDRAYEQYF TGTGCCAGTAGGGGCCGGGACAGGGCTTACGAGCAGTACTTC
TRBD2 - TRBJ2-1 TRBV5-4 CASTAGYGNEQFF TGTGCCAGCACAGCGGGGTATGGGAATGAGCAGTTCTTC
TRBD2 few TRBJ2-1 TRBV7-8 CASRPFTPKREYSEQFF TGTGCCAGCAGGCCTTTCACCCCTAAGCGGGAGTACAGTGAGCAGTTCTTC
TRBD1 - TRBJ2-3 TRBV7-9 CASSGDRETDTQYF TGTGCCAGCAGCGGAGACAGGGAAACAGATACGCAGTATTTT